The 24 T cell receptor beta chains presented below share a single source sample, sequenced in a study of cytotoxic CD8 clonotypes in ibrutinib-treated CLL. Profiling relied on immunoSEQ multiplex PCR, and the TCRdb table lists in-frame clones only, not all of them. The table includes approximately 33,000 clones, approximately 69% detected once. The sample was PBMCs, taken before ibrutinib treatment. Receptor source: a human donor with chronic lymphocytic leukemia.

The genes are TRBV7-9 and TRBJ1-2, with D possibly matching TRBD1 (6 bases). V lost 2 bases and J 7 bases, leaving 11 bases between the germline ends. The CDR3 covers 13 residues. CDR1 is SEHNR, CDR2 FQNEAQ, per germline (reference sequence). The CDR3 DNA follows: TGTGCCAGCAGCTTACAGGGGCAGGGTGGCTACACCTTC. Encoded protein: CASSLQGQGGYTF.

This rearrangement joins TRBV28 to TRBJ2-7; TRBD2 aligns across 9 bases. The CDR3 is made up of 15 amino acids. V was pared by 1 base and J by 1 base, with 2 bases of the junction left unmatched. Per the germline V gene, CDR1 is MDHEN and CDR2 is SYDVKM. The CDR3, as DNA: TGTGCCAGCAGTTTATTCCTAGCGGGGTCCTACGAGCAGTACTTC. Translated, it gives CASSLFLAGSYEQYF.

This sequence joins TRBV28 and TRBJ1-2; TRBD1 might be the D (5 bases). The CDR3 contains 15 residues. The germline V gene has CDR1 MDHEN and CDR2 SYDVKM. Trimming left V 6 bases short and J 3 bases short, with 17 bases between. In DNA, the CDR3 is TGTGCCAGCAGCCCTTCCGGCTGGGGCGACTATGGCTACACCTTC. Its translation is CASSPSGWGDYGYTF.

The V gene is TRBV6-5, the J gene TRBJ2-7, with D perhaps matching TRBD1 (6 bases). The CDR3 length is 15 residues. Per germline, CDR1 MNHEY and CDR2 SVGAGI. V was shortened by 2 bases and J by 2 bases, with 13 bases between the two germline ends. DNA for the CDR3: TGTGCCAGCAGTTACCGACCGGACAGAACCTACGAGCAGTACTTC. Translating gives CASSYRPDRTYEQYF.

The chain has TRBV30 and TRBJ1-2, with TRBD1 as a possible D gene (5 bases). Trimming took off 5 bases at V and 4 bases at J, with 38 bases between the two ends. Germline CDR1 reads GTSNPN; CDR2 reads SVGIG (reference sequence). The CDR3 runs 21 residues. The chain's CDR3 is CAWGARPSLAGLGVLAYGYTF. The CDR3 DNA reads TGTGCCTGGGGGGCAAGACCCAGTTTGGCGGGGTTGGGTGTCCTGGCCTATGGCTACACCTTC.

This chain connects TRBV18 to TRBJ2-3, with TRBD2 matching 8 bases. Germline V gene lookup returns CDR1 KGHSH and CDR2 LQKENI. V gave up 8 bases and J gave up 1 base; unmatched junction bases: 2. The CDR3 is 13 amino acids. CDR3 loop: CASLTSGTDTQYF. The CDR3 DNA reads TGTGCCAGCCTGACTAGCGGCACAGATACGCAGTATTTT.

The chain employs TRBV5-1 and TRBJ2-5; the match to TRBD1 covers 7 bases. Germline V gene data show CDR1 as SGHRS and CDR2 as YFSETQ. The CDR3 is 16 amino acids. Trimming at V came to 4 bases and at J to 2 bases, leaving 11 bases not matched to a gene. The CDR3 is CASSASGTATQETQYF. In DNA form, the CDR3 reads TGCGCCAGCAGCGCGTCCGGGACAGCGACGCAAGAGACCCAGTACTTC.

This chain uses TRBV7-9 with TRBJ2-1, with unresolved D. This CDR3 contains 16 residues. In germline, CDR1 is SEHNR, CDR2 FQNEAQ (reference sequence). Deletions cut 1 base from V and 4 bases from J, with 14 bases between. The CDR3 sequence: CASSLDSGSTYNEQFF. For the CDR3, the DNA is TGTGCCAGCAGCTTAGATTCGGGCAGCACGTACAATGAGCAGTTCTTC. The full variable domain, rest sourced from reference TRBV7-9 and TRBJ2-1, is DTGVSQNPRHKITKRGQNVTFRCDPISEHNRLYWYRQTLGQGPEFLTYFQNEAQLEKSRLLSDRFSAERPKGSFSTLEIQRTEQGDSAMYLCASSLDSGSTYNEQFFGPGTRLTVL.

The rearrangement uses TRBV7-2 and TRBJ2-7; 11 bases agree with TRBD1. J gave up 2 bases and V 3 bases, and 0 bases lay outside the gene matches. Germline values: CDR1 SGHTA, CDR2 FQGNSA. The CDR3 loop spans 14 amino acids. For the CDR3, the DNA is TGTGCCAGCAGCTTGGACAGGGGGCCCTACGAGCAGTACTTC. Protein: CASSLDRGPYEQYF.

The V call is TRBV7-9, the J call TRBJ1-5; D is perhaps TRBD1 (5 bases). Per the germline V gene, CDR1 is SEHNR and CDR2 is FQNEAQ (reference sequence). The V and J ends lost 4 bases and 3 bases respectively, with 10 bases between them. The CDR3 covers 14 residues. CDR3 bases: TGTGCCAGCAGCTCCGGGGCCTTCAATCAGCCCCAGCATTTT. This translates into CASSSGAFNQPQHF.

The rearrangement links TRBV4-1 to TRBJ2-7, with TRBD1 identical over 8 bases. V dropped 5 bases and J dropped 3; count of bases not matched to a gene: 6. Germline lookup yields CDR1 MGHRA and CDR2 YSYEKL. This CDR3 spans 14 amino acids. The CDR3, as DNA: TGCGCCAGCAGCGGACAGGGAAGCCTCTACGAGCAGTACTTC. It is translated as CASSGQGSLYEQYF.

The V call is TRBV4-3, the J call TRBJ2-3, with 7 nucleotides matching TRBD2. The V gene's germline CDR1 is LGHNA and CDR2 YSLEER. CDR3 length equals 16 residues. J gave up 1 base and V 0 bases, and 4 bases lay outside the gene matches. Here the CDR3 DNA reads TGCGCCAGCAGCCAAGATAGAGGACTAGGCACAGATACGCAGTATTTT. This translates into CASSQDRGLGTDTQYF.

The chain carries TRBV4-1 and TRBJ2-1; D is unclear. V lost 0 bases, J lost 6 bases, and 12 bases lay in between. The CDR3 covers 15 residues. From germline, CDR1 is MGHRA and CDR2 YSYEKL. The DNA of the CDR3 is TGCGCCAGCAGCCAAGATCGAAGTCCGTCCAATGAGCAGTTCTTC. This translates into CASSQDRSPSNEQFF.

The chain couples TRBV7-9 to TRBJ2-7, with a possible D match to TRBD1 (6 bases). Trimming stripped 2 bases from V and 2 bases from J, with 10 bases between. The CDR3 is 14 residues long. The germline V gene encodes CDR1 SEHNR and CDR2 FQNEAQ (reference sequence). CDR3 residues: CASSLPDRTYEQYF. As DNA, the CDR3 is TGTGCCAGCAGCTTACCGGACAGAACCTACGAGCAGTACTTC.

This clone was counted between two and nine times. This chain links TRBV16 with TRBJ1-5; no clear D. The V end lost 3 bases, the J end lost 2 bases, and 8 bases lay between the germline ends. This CDR3 contains 14 residues. Per the germline V gene, CDR1 is KGHSY and CDR2 is FQNENV. The CDR3 sequence: CASSHSYGNQPQHF. For the CDR3, the DNA is TGTGCCAGCAGCCATTCTTATGGCAATCAGCCCCAGCATTTT. Filled out from reference TRBV16 and TRBJ1-5, the complete variable domain reads GEEVAQTPKHLVRGEGQKAKLYCAPIKGHSYVFWYQQVLKNEFKFLISFQNENVFDETGMPKERFSAKCLPNSPCSLEIQATKLEDSAVYFCASSHSYGNQPQHFGDGTRLSIL.

This clone was observed a handful of times. At one end, the junction sequence differs from germline, possibly due to a read error. The chain has TRBV27 and TRBJ2-7; 14 bases map to TRBD2. The CDR3 is 11 amino acids. Germline V gene data show CDR1 as MNHEY and CDR2 as SMNVEV (reference sequence). This CDR3 reads CASQPGLAGDF. CDR3 coding DNA: TGTGCCAGCCAACCGGGACTAGCGGGGGACTTC.

The chain carries TRBV7-2 and TRBJ1-5; possible D gene TRBD1, 6 bases. Germline V gene sequence: CDR1 SGHTA, CDR2 FQGNSA. V was cut by 0 bases and J by 4 bases, with 10 bases left in between. CDR3 length: 15 residues. The CDR3 nucleotides are TGTGCCAGCAGCTTAGCCAGGGGTGGGAATCAGCCCCAGCATTTT. It translates to CASSLARGGNQPQHF.

The rearrangement links TRBV13 to TRBJ2-7, with 16 bases matching TRBD2. Germline loops: CDR1 PRHDT, CDR2 FYEKMQ (reference sequence). The trim removed 4 bases at V and 1 base at J, leaving 10 bases unmatched. There are 19 residues in the CDR3. The CDR3 DNA is TGTGCCAGCAGCTCGACCGGGACTAGCGGGAGGGCTTTTTCCTACGAGCAGTACTTC. Its translation is CASSSTGTSGRAFSYEQYF.

The chain joins TRBV5-1 to TRBJ2-5; 9 nucleotides align to TRBD2. The germline CDR1 and CDR2 sequences are SGHRS and YFSETQ. Germline trimming cut 3 bases from V and 5 bases from J; bases unmatched to any gene: 8. This CDR3 has 15 residues. The CDR3 nucleotides read TGCGCCAGCAGCTGGGGAGCGGGGGGCGCGGAGACCCAGTACTTC. This sequence encodes CASSWGAGGAETQYF. Full variable domain (remainder filled in from reference TRBV5-1 and TRBJ2-5): KAGVTQTPRYLIKTRGQQVTLSCSPISGHRSVSWYQQTPGQGLQFLFEYFSETQRNKGNFPGRFSGRQFSNSRSEMNVSTLELGDSALYLCASSWGAGGAETQYFGPGTRLLVL.

The V call is TRBV6-1, the J call TRBJ1-2; D gene unclear. This CDR3 comprises 15 residues. The V end was cut by 2 bases, the J end by 13 bases, with 23 bases between. The V gene's germline CDR1 is MNHNS and CDR2 SASEGT. Here the CDR3 DNA reads TGTGCCAGCAGTGAATCAAGTGGTTCCTCTTGGGTATTCACCTTC. This translates into CASSESSGSSWVFTF.

V and J are TRBV19 and TRBJ1-1; 8 bases agree with TRBD1. V was pared by 6 bases and J by 1 base, with 1 base of the junction left unmatched. CDR1 and CDR2 from the germline V gene are LNHDA and SQIVND (reference sequence). The CDR3 runs 13 residues. CDR3 amino acids: CASSDRGNTEAFF. Written as DNA, the CDR3 is TGTGCCAGTAGCGACAGGGGGAACACTGAAGCTTTCTTT.

The V and J genes are TRBV19 and TRBJ2-7, with 8 nucleotides matching TRBD2. The germline CDR1 and CDR2 sequences are LNHDA and SQIVND (reference sequence). The CDR3 is made up of 15 amino acids. V dropped 5 bases and J dropped 3; count of bases not matched to a gene: 9. For the CDR3, the DNA is TGTGCCAGTAGTCCTGCGGGCGGGGGGCTCTACGAGCAGTACTTC. It codes for CASSPAGGGLYEQYF.

The chain uses TRBV7-2 and TRBJ1-4; 7 positions agree with TRBD1. Trimming removed 6 bases from V and 2 bases from J; junction bases left unmatched: 3. The CDR3 length is 14 residues. Germline V CDR1 and CDR2: SGHTA, FQGNSA. The CDR3 here is CASRPGGTNEKLFF. In DNA form, the CDR3 reads TGTGCCAGCAGGCCAGGGGGGACTAATGAAAAACTGTTTTTT.

This clone has a handful of counts. This chain uses TRBV6-6 with TRBJ2-3; 7 nucleotides align to TRBD2. With V trimmed by 5 bases and J by 2 bases, 10 bases remained unmatched. CDR3 size: 16 residues. Per germline, CDR1 MNHNY and CDR2 SVGAGI (reference sequence). The CDR3 DNA is TGTGCCAGCAGTCTCCTCCAGCGGGGTGTCACAGATACGCAGTATTTT. This encodes CASSLLQRGVTDTQYF.